One sample yielded the 2 T cell receptor beta chains listed below, sequenced in a study of esophageal squamous cell carcinoma under preoperative chemotherapy. Sample time point: before preoperative PTX-NDP chemotherapy. A single record per CDR3 protein comes from TCRdb applying MiXCR to the PCR reads. The data hold 15,000 to 20,000 distinct CDR3 sequences, with roughly half observed a single time. The specimen was taken from a patient given preoperative chemotherapy. The receptors derive from a human donor with esophageal squamous cell carcinoma. The donor label of this sample is uncertain.

By share of the sample, this clonotype is medium-sized. The V and J genes are TRBV6-1 and TRBJ2-1, with 8 bases fitting TRBD2. V lost 5 bases to trimming and J lost 9 bases; unmatched junction nucleotides: 9. This CDR3 is 14 amino acids long. Per germline, CDR1 MNHNS and CDR2 SASEGT. The CDR3 DNA reads TGTGCCAGCAGTAATAGCGGGATGAATACTGAGCAGTTCTTC. Encoded protein: CASSNSGMNTEQFF.

Ten or more counts support this clonotype. This chain joins TRBV7-2 and TRBJ2-5; no firm D call. The J call is doubtful: the DNA matches TRBJ2-7 better. The germline gives CDR1 SGHTA, CDR2 FQGNSA. The CDR3 has 15 residues. The CDR3 sequence: CASSLGARAENEQYF. CDR3 sequence (DNA): TGTGCCAGCAGCTTAGGGGCAAGGGCGGAAAACGAGCAGTACTTC.